The following is a T cell receptor beta chain sequence with its context. Its antigen is not known. The sample comes from a study of cytomegalovirus exposure and HLA in healthy donors. Whole-study results and caveats: Immune exposure information available was restricted to CMV serostatus.

Both 60 Vbeta primers and 13 Jbeta primers went into the PCR. The data were produced by immunoSEQ multiplex PCR, yet TCRdb's version contains in-frame clones alone and is incomplete. The table gives under 250,000 clones; the top ten clones make up roughly 1.2% of it. The CDR3 runs 18 residues. Germline CDR1 is SGHDT and CDR2 is YYEEEE. Trimming cost V 0 bases and J 3 bases; bases outside gene matches: 8. The receptor was isolated from a girl between 2 and 10 years old in good health and CMV-seropositive. The rearrangement links TRBV5-6 to TRBJ2-3, with 12 bases that match TRBD1. Sequencing was performed on PBMCs. The CDR3 sequence is CASSLAGQGAVWTDTQYF. Here the CDR3 DNA reads TGTGCCAGCAGCTTGGCGGGACAGGGGGCTGTGTGGACAGATACGCAGTATTTT.